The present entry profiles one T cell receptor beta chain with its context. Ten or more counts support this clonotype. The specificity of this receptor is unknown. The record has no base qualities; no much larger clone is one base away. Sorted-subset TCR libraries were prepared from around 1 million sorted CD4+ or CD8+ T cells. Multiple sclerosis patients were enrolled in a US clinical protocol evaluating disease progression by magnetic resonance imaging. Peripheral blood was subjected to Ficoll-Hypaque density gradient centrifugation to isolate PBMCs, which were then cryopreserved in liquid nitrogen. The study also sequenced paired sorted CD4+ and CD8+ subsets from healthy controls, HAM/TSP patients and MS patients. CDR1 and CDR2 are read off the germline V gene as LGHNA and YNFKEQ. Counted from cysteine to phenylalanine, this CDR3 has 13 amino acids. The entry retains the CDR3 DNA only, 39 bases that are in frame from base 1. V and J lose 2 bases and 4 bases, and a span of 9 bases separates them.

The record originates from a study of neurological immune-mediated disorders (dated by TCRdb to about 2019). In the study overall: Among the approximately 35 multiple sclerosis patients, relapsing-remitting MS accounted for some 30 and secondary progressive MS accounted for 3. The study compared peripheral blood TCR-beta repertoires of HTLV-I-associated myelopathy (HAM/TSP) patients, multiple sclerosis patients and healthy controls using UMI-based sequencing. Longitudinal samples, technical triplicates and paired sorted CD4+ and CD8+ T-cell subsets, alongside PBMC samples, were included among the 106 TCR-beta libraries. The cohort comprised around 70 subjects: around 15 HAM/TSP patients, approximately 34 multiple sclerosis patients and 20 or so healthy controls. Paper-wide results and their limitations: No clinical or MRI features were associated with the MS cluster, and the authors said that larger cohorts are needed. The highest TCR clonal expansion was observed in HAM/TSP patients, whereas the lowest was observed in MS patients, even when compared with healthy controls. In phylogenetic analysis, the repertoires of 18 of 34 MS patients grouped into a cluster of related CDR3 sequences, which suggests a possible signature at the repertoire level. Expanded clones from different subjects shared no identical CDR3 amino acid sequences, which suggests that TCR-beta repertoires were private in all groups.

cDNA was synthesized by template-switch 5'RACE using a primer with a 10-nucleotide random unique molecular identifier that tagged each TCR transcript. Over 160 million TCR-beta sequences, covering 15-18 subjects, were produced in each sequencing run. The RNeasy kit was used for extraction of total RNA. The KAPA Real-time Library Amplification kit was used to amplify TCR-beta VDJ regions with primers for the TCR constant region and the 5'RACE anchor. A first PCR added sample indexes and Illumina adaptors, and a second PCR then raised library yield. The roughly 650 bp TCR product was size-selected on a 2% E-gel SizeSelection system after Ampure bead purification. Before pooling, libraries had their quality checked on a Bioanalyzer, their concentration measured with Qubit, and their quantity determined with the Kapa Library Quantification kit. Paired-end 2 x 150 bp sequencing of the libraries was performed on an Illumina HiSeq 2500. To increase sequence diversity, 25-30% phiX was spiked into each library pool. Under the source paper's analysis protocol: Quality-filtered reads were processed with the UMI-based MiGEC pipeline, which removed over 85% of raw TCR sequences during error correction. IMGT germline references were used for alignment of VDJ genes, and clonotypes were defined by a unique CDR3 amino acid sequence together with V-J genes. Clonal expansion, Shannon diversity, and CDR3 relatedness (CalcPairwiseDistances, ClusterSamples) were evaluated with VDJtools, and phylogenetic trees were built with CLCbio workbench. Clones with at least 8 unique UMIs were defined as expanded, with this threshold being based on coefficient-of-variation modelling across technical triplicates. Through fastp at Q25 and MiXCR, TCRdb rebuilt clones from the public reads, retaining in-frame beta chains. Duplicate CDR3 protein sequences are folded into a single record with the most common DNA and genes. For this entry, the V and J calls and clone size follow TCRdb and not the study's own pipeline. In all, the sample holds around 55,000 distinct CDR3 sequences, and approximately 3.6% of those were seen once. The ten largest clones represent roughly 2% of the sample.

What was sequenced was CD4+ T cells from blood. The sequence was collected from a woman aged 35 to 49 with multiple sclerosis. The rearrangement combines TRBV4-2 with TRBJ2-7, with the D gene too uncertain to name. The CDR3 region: CASSQNGPYEQYF. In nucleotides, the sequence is TGTGCCAGCAGCCAAAACGGACCTTACGAGCAGTACTTC.